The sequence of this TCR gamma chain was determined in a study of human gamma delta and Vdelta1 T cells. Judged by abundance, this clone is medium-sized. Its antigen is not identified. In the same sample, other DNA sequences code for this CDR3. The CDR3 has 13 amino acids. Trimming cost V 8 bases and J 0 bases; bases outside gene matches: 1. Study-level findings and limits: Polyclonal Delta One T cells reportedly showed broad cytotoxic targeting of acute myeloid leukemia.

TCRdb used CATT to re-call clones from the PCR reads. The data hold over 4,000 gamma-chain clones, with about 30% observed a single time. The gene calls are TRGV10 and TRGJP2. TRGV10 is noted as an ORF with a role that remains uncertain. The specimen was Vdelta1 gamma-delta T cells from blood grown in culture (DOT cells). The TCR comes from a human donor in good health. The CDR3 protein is CAAWDSSDWIKTF. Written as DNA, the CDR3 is TGTGCTGCGTGGGATAGTAGTGATTGGATCAAGACGTTT.